This T cell receptor beta chain was captured in a study of shared clonotypes between healthy human individuals. Per germline, CDR1 SEHNR and CDR2 FQNEAQ (reference sequence). This CDR3 region has 16 residues. Unmatched junction bases numbered 8, after V lost 5 bases and J lost 2 bases. As to this clone: Its antigen is unidentified.

Points from the study as a whole: Only blood samples were collected, and tissue repertoires likely differ. Large sequencing depth failed to make sorted-subset sequencing complete, rarefaction showed.

The data were produced by immunoSEQ multiplex PCR, yet TCRdb's version contains in-frame clones alone and is incomplete. The table records about 2 million clones, 85% to 95% of them present only once. J is TRBJ2-1 and V is TRBV7-9, with 8 bases aligning to TRBD2. The receptor comes from a man aged 18 to 29 in good health. Sequenced input: naive CD4+ T cells sorted from blood. The subset: CD45RA+ positively selected. Here the CDR3 DNA reads TGTGCCAGCAGCCCTCGAGCGGGGGATCCCTACAATGAGCAGTTCTTC. Translation gives CASSPRAGDPYNEQFF.